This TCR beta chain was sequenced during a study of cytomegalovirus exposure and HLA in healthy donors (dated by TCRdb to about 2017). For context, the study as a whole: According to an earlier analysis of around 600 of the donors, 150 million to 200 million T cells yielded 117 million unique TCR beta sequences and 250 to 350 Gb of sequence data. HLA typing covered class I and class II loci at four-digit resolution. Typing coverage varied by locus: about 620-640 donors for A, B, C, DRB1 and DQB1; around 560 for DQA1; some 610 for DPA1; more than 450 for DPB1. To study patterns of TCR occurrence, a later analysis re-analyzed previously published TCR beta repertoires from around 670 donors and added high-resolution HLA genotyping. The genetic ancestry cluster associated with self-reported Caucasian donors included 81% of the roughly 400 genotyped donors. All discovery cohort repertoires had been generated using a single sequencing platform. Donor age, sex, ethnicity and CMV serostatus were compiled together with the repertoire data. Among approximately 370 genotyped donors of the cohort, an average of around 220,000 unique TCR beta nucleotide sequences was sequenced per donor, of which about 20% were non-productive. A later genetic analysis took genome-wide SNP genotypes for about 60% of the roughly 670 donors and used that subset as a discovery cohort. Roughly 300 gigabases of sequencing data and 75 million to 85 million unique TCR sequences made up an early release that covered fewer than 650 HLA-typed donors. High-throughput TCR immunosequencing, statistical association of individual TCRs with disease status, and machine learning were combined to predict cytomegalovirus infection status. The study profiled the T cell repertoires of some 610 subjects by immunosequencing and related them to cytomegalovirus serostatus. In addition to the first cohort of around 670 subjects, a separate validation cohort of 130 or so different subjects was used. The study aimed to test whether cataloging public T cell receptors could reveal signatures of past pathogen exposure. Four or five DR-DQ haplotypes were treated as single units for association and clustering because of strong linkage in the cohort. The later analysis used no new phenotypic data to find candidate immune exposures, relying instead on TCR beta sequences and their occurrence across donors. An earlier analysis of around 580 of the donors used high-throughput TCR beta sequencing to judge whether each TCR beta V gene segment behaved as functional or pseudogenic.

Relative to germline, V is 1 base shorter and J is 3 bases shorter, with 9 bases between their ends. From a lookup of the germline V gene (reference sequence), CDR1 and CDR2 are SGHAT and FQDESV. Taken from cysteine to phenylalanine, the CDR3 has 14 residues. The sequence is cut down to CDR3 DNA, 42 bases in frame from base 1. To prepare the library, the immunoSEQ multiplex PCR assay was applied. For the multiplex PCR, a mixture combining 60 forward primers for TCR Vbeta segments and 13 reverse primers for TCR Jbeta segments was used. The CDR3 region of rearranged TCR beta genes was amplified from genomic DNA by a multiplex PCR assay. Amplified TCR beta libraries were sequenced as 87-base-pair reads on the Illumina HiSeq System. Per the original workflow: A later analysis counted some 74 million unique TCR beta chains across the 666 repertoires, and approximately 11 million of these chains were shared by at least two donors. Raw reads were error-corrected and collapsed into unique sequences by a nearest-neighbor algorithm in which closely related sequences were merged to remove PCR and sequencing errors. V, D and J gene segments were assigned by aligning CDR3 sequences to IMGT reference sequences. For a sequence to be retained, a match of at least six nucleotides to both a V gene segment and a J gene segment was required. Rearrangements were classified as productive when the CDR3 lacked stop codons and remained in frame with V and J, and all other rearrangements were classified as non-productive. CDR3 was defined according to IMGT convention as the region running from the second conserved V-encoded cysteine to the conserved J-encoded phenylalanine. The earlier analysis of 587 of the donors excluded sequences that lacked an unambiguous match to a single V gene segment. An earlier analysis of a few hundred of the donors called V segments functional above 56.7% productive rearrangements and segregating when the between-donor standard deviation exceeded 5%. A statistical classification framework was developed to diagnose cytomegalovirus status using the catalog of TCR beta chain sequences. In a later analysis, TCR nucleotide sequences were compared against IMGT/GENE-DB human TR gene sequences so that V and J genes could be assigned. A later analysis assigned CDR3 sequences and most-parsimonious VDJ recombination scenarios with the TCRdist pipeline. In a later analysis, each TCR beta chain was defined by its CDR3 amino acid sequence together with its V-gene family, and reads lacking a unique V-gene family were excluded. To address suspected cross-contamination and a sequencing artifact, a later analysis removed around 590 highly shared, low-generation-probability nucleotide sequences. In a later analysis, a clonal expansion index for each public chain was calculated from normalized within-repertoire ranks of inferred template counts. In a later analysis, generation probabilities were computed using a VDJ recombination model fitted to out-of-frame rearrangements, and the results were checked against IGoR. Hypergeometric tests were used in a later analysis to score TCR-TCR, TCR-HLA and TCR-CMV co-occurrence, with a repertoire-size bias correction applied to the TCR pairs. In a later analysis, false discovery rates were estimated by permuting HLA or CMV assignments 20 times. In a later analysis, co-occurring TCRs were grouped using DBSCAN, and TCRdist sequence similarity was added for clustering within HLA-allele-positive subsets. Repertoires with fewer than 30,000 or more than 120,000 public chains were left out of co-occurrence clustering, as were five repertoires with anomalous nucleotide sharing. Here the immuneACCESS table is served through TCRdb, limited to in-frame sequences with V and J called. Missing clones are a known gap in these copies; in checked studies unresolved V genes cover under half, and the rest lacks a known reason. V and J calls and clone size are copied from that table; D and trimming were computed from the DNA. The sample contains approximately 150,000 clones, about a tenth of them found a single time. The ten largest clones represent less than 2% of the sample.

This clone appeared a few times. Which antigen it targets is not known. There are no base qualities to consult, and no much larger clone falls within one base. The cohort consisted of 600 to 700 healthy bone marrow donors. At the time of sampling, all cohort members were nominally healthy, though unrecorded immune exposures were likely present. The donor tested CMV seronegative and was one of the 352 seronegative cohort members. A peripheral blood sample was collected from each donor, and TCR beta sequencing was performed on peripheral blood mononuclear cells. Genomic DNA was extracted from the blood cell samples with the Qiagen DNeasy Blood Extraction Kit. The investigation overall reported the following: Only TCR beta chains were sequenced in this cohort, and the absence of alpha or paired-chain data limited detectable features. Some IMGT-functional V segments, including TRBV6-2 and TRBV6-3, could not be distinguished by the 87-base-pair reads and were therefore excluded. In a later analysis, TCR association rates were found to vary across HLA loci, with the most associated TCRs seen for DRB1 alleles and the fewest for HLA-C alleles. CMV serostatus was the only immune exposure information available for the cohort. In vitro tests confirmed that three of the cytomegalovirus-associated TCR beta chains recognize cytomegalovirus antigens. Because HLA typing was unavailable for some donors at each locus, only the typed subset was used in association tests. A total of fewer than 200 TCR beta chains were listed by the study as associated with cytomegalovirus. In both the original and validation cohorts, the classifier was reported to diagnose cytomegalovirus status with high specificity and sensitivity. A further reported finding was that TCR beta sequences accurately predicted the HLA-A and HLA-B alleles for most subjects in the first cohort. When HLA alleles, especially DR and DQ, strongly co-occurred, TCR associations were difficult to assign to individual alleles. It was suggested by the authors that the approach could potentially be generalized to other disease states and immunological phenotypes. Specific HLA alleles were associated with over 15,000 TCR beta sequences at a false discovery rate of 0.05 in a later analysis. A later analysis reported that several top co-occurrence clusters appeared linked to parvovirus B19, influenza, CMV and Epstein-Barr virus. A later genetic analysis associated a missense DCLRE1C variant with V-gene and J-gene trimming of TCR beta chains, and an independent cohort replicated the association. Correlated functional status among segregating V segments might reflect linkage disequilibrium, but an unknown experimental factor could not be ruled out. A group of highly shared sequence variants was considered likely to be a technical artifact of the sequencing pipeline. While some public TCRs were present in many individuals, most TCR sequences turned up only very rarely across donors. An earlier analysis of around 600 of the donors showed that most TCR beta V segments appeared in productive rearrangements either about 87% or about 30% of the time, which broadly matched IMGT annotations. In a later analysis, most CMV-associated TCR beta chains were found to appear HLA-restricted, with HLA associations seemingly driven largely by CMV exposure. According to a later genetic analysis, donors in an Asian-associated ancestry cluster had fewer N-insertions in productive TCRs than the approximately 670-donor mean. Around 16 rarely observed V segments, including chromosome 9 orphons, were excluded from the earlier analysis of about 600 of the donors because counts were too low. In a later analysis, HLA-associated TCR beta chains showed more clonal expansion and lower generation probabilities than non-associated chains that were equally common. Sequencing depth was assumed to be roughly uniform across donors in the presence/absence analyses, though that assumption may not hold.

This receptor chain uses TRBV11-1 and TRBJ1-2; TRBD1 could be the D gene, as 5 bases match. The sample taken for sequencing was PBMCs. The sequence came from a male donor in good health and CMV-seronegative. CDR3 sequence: CASSLEGMDYGYTF. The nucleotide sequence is TGTGCCAGCAGCTTAGAGGGGATGGACTATGGCTACACCTTC.